Described below is a single T cell receptor (beta chain) sequence and its context. The antigen it binds to is not known. Base qualities are missing; no much larger clone stands one base away. Genomic DNA was extracted from sorted cells for sequencing of the TCRbeta CDR3 region. TCRbeta CDR3 regions were sequenced using the immunoSEQ Assay. TCRdb limited this immuneACCESS table to in-frame rearrangements with V and J called. A share of clones is missing; checked studies link under half to unresolved V genes, and the rest is unexplained. This sample is represented by tens of thousands of clones; around 84% of them were singletons. The ten largest clones capture 4% of the sample. The trial excluded patients who had a history of autoimmune disease or who were on systemic immunosuppression. In every dose cohort, peripheral blood was drawn for TCR sequencing at baseline, cycle 4 day 1, and cycle 7 day 1. Samples were obtained from an open-label, multicenter, first-in-human phase I dose-escalation trial of ivuxolimab. Adults with locally advanced or metastatic melanoma, renal cell, hepatocellular, or head and neck squamous cell carcinoma were enrolled in the trial. Before TCR sequencing, CD4+ T cells and CD8+ T cells were sorted from peripheral blood as separate populations.

This entry is derived from a study of OX40 agonist ivuxolimab in advanced cancers. About the full investigation: Ivuxolimab was an agonistic, fully human IgG2 monoclonal antibody directed against OX40 (CD134), a costimulatory receptor. Intravenous ivuxolimab was administered to patients every 2 weeks at six dose levels: 0.01, 0.1, 0.3, 1.5, 3 and 10 mg/kg. Among the roughly 50 dose-escalation patients, about 19 had hepatocellular carcinoma, 15 or so melanoma, 9 renal cell carcinoma and 9 head and neck cancer. In the dose-escalation cohort, 82.7% of patients were male, and the mean age was around 65 years with a range of about 20 to 79. Prior anti-PD-1, anti-PD-L1 or anti-CTLA-4 therapy was permitted, and about two fifths of dose-escalation patients had received checkpoint inhibitors. Three dose-escalation patients achieved partial responses, one with hepatocellular carcinoma and two with cutaneous melanoma. Peripheral TCRbeta sequencing was intended to test whether TCR sequence diversity was altered and clonal T-cell expansion was caused by ivuxolimab. The paper reports the monotherapy dose-escalation portion (N of about 54 patients) of the phase I ivuxolimab trial.

V and J lose 6 bases and 0 bases, and a span of 12 bases separates them. In the germline V gene, CDR1 corresponds to SNHLY and CDR2 to FYNNEI. Taken from cysteine to phenylalanine, the CDR3 has 15 residues. Only the CDR3 portion is preserved as DNA: 45 bases, with reading frame beginning at the first base. The investigation overall reported the following: In the 0.1-3.0 mg/kg groups, partial responders were among the patients with the lowest normalized peripheral clonal expansion, particularly in CD8+ T cells. On average, CD8+ T cells showed more expanded clones than CD4+ T cells after ivuxolimab. Antigen specificity was not determined for the clonally expanded peripheral T cells. At doses of 0.1 to 3.0 mg/kg, clonal expansion of both CD4+ and CD8+ T cells in blood was seen between baseline and week 6. Low levels of normalized T-cell clonal expansion were also seen in some patients who did not respond.

The TCR comes from an adult with an advanced solid tumor such as melanoma, head and neck, liver or kidney cancer. Sequencing used CD4+ or CD8+ T cells sorted from blood, obtained in a trial of the OX40 agonist ivuxolimab. The chain is encoded by TRBV2 joined to TRBJ1-3; a tentative D call is TRBD1 (5 bases match). The CDR3 amino acid sequence is: CASSEGRVSGNTIYF. At the DNA level, the sequence is TGTGCCAGCAGCGAGGGACGGGTCTCTGGAAACACCATATATTTT.